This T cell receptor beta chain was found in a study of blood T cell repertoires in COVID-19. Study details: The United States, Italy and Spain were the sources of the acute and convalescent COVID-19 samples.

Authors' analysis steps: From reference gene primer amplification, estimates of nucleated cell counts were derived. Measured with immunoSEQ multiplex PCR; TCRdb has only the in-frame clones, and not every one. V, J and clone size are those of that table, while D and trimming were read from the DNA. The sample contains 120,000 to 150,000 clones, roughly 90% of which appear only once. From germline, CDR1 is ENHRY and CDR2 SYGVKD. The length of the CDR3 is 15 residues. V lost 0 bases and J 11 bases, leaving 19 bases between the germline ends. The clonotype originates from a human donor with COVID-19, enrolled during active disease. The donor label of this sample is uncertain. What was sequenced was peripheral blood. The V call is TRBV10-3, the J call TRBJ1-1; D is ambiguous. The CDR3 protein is CAISESTGRFRPAFF. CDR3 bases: TGTGCCATCAGTGAGTCGACTGGCCGTTTTCGGCCGGCTTTCTTT.